This T cell receptor beta chain was captured in a study of blood T cells in healthy people across ages. With a J-beta primer mix and a sample-barcoded 5' primer, a second PCR ran about 7 to 11 cycles. TCRdb re-analysed the 5' RACE reads in MiXCR, keeping a single row per CDR3 protein. The table lists some 940,000 distinct CDR3 sequences, approximately 32% of them singletons. A few counts support this clonotype. The CDR3 loop spans 16 amino acids. The V end was cut by 0 bases, the J end by 7 bases, with 18 bases between. Germline CDR1 and CDR2: DFQATT and SNEGSKA (reference sequence). This sample also belongs to another study, concerning T cells of mothers and their children. That work adds: The second PCR's M1S primer added sample barcodes and 2-4 random nucleotides.

Source material: blood. The chain recombines TRBV20-1 with TRBJ2-2; the D gene is possibly TRBD1 (5 bases). This clonotype originated in a woman in her thirties or forties in good health. The CDR3 spells CSAREARPEGDGELFF. CDR3 sequence (DNA): TGCAGTGCTAGAGAAGCCAGGCCCGAAGGGGACGGGGAGCTGTTTTTT.